One sample yielded the 21 T cell receptor beta chains listed below, sequenced in a study of cytomegalovirus exposure and HLA in healthy donors. Primers included in the PCR were 60 Vbeta and 13 Jbeta primers. TCRdb's table, derived via immunoSEQ multiplex PCR, lists solely in-frame clones and lacks some. Among about 180,000 clones, about 80% were seen once, and the ten largest hold over 2%. What was sequenced was PBMCs. Receptor source: a man aged 55-75 years in good health and CMV-seronegative.

V gene TRBV19 combines with J gene TRBJ2-7; D perhaps matches TRBD1 (6 bases). Germline CDR1 LNHDA, CDR2 SQIVND (reference sequence). With 7 bases removed from V and 3 bases from J, the gap between germline ends came to 10 bases. The CDR3 length is 12 residues. This CDR3 is CASTGQLYEQYF. The DNA of the CDR3 is TGTGCCAGTACGGGACAACTCTACGAGCAGTACTTC. Based on the CDR3 plus reference TRBV19 and TRBJ2-7, the full variable domain is DGGITQSPKYLFRKEGQNVTLSCEQNLNHDAMYWYRQDPGQGLRLIYYSQIVNDFQKGDIAEGYSVSREKKESFPLTVTSAQKNPTAFYLCASTGQLYEQYFGPGTRLTVT.

In its sample, this clone was seen a few times. This chain connects TRBV2 to TRBJ2-5; 9 bases match TRBD2. Germline values: CDR1 SNHLY, CDR2 FYNNEI. This CDR3 is 17 amino acids long. With V trimmed by 2 bases and J by 4 bases, 11 bases remained unmatched. CDR3 loop: CASSEKGASGILETQYF. CDR3 DNA sequence: TGTGCCAGCAGTGAAAAGGGGGCTAGCGGGATATTAGAGACCCAGTACTTC.

This clone was detected once. This chain uses TRBV5-1 with TRBJ2-7; 8 bases match TRBD1. With 5 bases clipped from V and 2 bases from J, the junction kept 9 bases outside the gene matches. CDR1 and CDR2 (germline): SGHRS, YFSETQ. The CDR3 runs 15 residues. The CDR3 spells CASRSGGTGPYEQYF. The CDR3 DNA reads TGCGCCAGCAGGTCTGGCGGGACAGGCCCCTACGAGCAGTACTTC. Full variable domain (missing parts from reference TRBV5-1 and TRBJ2-7): KAGVTQTPRYLIKTRGQQVTLSCSPISGHRSVSWYQQTPGQGLQFLFEYFSETQRNKGNFPGRFSGRQFSNSRSEMNVSTLELGDSALYLCASRSGGTGPYEQYFGPGTRLTVT.

The chain carries TRBV9 and TRBJ2-7; D remains ambiguous. This CDR3 region has 14 residues. Germline CDR1 reads SGDLS; CDR2 reads YYNGEE. The ends were cut back, 4 bases at V and 7 bases at J, with 18 bases in the middle. CDR3: CASSPLGGNGEQYF. CDR3 sequence (DNA): TGTGCCAGCAGCCCGCTAGGTGGAAATGGTGAGCAGTACTTC.

V usage is TRBV30 and J usage is TRBJ1-4; 10 bases map to TRBD1. V trimming: 3 bases; J trimming: 8 bases; junction bases outside the gene matches: 3. The CDR3 is 13 residues long. From germline, CDR1 is GTSNPN and CDR2 SVGIG (reference sequence). For the CDR3, the DNA is TGTGCCTGGAGAACGACAGGGGGCGAAAAACTGTTTTTT. Translating gives CAWRTTGGEKLFF.

The sample holds a few counts of this clone. The V and J genes are TRBV5-1 and TRBJ1-4, with D possibly TRBD1 on 5 matching bases. The CDR3 contains 14 residues. Germline loops: CDR1 SGHRS, CDR2 YFSETQ. Trimming cost V 2 bases and J 5 bases, with 10 bases left between them. The CDR3: CASSLDSLNEKLFF. DNA for the CDR3: TGCGCCAGCAGCTTAGACAGCCTGAATGAAAAACTGTTTTTT.

V gene TRBV6-1 combines with J gene TRBJ2-7, with unresolved D. The germline V and J ends were trimmed by 3 bases and 6 bases, with 9 bases remaining between them. Germline CDR1 and CDR2: MNHNS and SASEGT. This CDR3 has 12 amino acids. CDR3 DNA: TGTGCCAGCAGTGATAGGAGACTCGAGCAGTACTTC. It encodes CASSDRRLEQYF.

V and J are TRBV5-6 and TRBJ2-3, with a possible D match to TRBD1 (7 bases). This CDR3 has 17 amino acids. V was clipped by 2 bases and J by 8 bases, with 24 bases between them. Per germline, CDR1 SGHDT and CDR2 YYEEEE. CDR3 nucleotides: TGTGCCAGCAGCTTTTTGCAGGGGGGTCCGAACAGGGGTACGCAGTATTTT. Translation gives CASSFLQGGPNRGTQYF.

In this sample, this clone turned up once. The chain employs TRBV7-6 and TRBJ2-3, with TRBD2 as a possible D gene (6 bases). From germline, CDR1 is SGHVS and CDR2 FNYEAQ. This CDR3 has 15 amino acids. The V end lost 6 bases, the J end lost 2 bases, and 15 bases lay between the germline ends. The CDR3 protein is CASSPLVAVTDTQYF. The CDR3 bases are TGTGCCAGCAGTCCTTTAGTAGCGGTCACAGATACGCAGTATTTT.

CDR3 nucleotides: TGCGCCAGCAGCTTGGGCGTAGGTCCTACGAGGGAGCAGTACTTC. Translated: CASSLGVGPTREQYF. The chain joins TRBV5-1 to TRBJ2-7; D gene uncertain. The CDR3 covers 15 residues. The V end was cut by 0 bases, the J end by 7 bases, with 17 bases between. CDR1 and CDR2 (germline): SGHRS, YFSETQ.

The chain employs TRBV6-1 and TRBJ1-1, with 10 bases aligning to TRBD1. V gave up 1 base and J gave up 4 bases; unmatched junction bases: 15. The CDR3 loop spans 19 amino acids. CDR1 and CDR2 (germline): MNHNS, SASEGT. CDR3 region: CASSEGGPGTGALGTEAFF. The CDR3 DNA is TGTGCCAGCAGTGAAGGAGGCCCCGGGACAGGGGCCCTCGGCACTGAAGCTTTCTTT.

The gene calls are TRBV6-1 and TRBJ2-2; 7 bases fit TRBD1. CDR1 and CDR2 from the germline V gene are MNHNS and SASEGT. The CDR3 runs 15 residues. The ends lost 4 bases at V and 0 bases at J; junction bases unmatched: 2. This CDR3 is CASSAGTANTGELFF. The CDR3 DNA reads TGTGCCAGCAGTGCTGGGACAGCGAACACCGGGGAGCTGTTTTTT.

Worth noting for this clone: The junction and the germline gene differ at one end; a read error may be behind it. The CDR3 is CSSSLVNRKDEQYF. Here the CDR3 DNA reads TGTTCCAGCAGCTTAGTAAACAGGAAGGACGAGCAGTACTTC. The chain employs TRBV7-9 and TRBJ2-7; tentatively, D is TRBD1 (5 bases). Germline assignment: CDR1 SEHNR and CDR2 FQNEAQ (reference sequence). The CDR3 spans 14 residues.

This chain uses TRBV23-1 with TRBJ2-3, with 13 bases fitting TRBD2. TRBV23-1 is an open reading frame whose function is uncertain. The CDR3 sequence is 17 residues long. J lost 3 bases, V lost 0 bases, and 3 bases had no gene match. CDR3 residues: CASSQSLAGGRTDTQYF. CDR3 nucleotides: TGCGCCAGCAGTCAATCACTAGCGGGGGGGAGAACAGATACGCAGTATTTT.

This clone showed up just once. The chain employs TRBV2 and TRBJ1-6; tentative D call: TRBD1 (5 bases). Trimming removed 4 bases at V and 5 bases at J, with 12 bases between. Per the germline V gene, CDR1 is SNHLY and CDR2 is FYNNEI. This CDR3 is 15 amino acids long. The CDR3 loop is CASSGQTVDNSPLHF. As DNA, the CDR3 is TGTGCCAGCAGTGGTCAGACAGTCGATAATTCACCCCTCCACTTT.

This clone was recorded once. The rearrangement links TRBV14 to TRBJ2-5; a possible D gene is TRBD1 (6 bases). This CDR3 has 15 residues. From germline, CDR1 is SGHDN and CDR2 FVKESK. The ends were cut back, 1 base at V and 4 bases at J, with 13 bases in the middle. CDR3 coding DNA: TGTGCCAGCAGCCAAGGGCCAGGGGAAATAGAGACCCAGTACTTC. As protein: CASSQGPGEIETQYF.

The chain combines TRBV19 with TRBJ2-4, with TRBD1 identical over 8 bases. The V gene's germline CDR1 is LNHDA and CDR2 SQIVND (reference sequence). CDR3 length: 19 amino acids. Trimming cost V 6 bases and J 2 bases; bases outside gene matches: 18. CDR3 bases: TGTGCCAGTAGAATCCGCGGACAGGGTAGTTCGGTTCCCAAAAACATTCAGTACTTC. This translates into CASRIRGQGSSVPKNIQYF.

The chain is built from TRBV28 and TRBJ2-3; perhaps TRBD2 as D (5 bases). CDR3 size: 13 residues. Germline V gives CDR1 MDHEN, CDR2 SYDVKM. Trimming cost V 7 bases and J 4 bases, with 12 bases left between them. CDR3 in DNA: TGTGCCAGCAACACTAGGAGAGCAGATACGCAGTATTTT. This codes for CASNTRRADTQYF.

The rearrangement links TRBV30 to TRBJ1-2; possible D gene TRBD1, 6 bases. The CDR3 length is 13 residues. Trimming cost V 3 bases and J 4 bases, with 12 bases left between them. The V gene's germline CDR1 is GTSNPN and CDR2 SVGIG (reference sequence). The CDR3 is CAWREGGGYGYTF. In DNA form, the CDR3 reads TGTGCCTGGAGGGAAGGGGGTGGCTATGGCTACACCTTC.

The rearrangement uses TRBV6-1 and TRBJ1-5; D might be TRBD1 (5 bases). V lost 7 bases, J lost 6 bases, and 10 bases lay in between. The CDR3 is made up of 12 amino acids. Per germline, CDR1 MNHNS and CDR2 SASEGT. CDR3 loop: CASKGNGQPQHF. The CDR3 region has the DNA TGTGCCAGCAAGGGGAACGGTCAGCCCCAGCATTTT.

This chain links TRBV6-5 with TRBJ1-6; tentative D call: TRBD1 (6 bases). This CDR3 has 14 amino acids. The V gene's germline CDR1 is MNHEY and CDR2 SVGAGI. V lost 2 bases, J lost 10 bases, and 12 bases lay in between. The CDR3 region is CASSYIQGYSPLHF. DNA of the CDR3: TGTGCCAGCAGTTACATACAGGGATACTCACCCCTCCACTTT.